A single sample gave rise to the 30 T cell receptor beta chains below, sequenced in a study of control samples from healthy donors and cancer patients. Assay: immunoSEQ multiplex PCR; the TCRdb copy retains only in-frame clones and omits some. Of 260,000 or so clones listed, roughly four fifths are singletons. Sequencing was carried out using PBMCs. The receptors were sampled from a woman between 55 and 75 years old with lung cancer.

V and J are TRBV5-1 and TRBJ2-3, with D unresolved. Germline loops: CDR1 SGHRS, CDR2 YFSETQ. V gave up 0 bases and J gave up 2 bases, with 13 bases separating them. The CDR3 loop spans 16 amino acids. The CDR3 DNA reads TGCGCCAGCAGCTTGGAGGGAACTCTGTACACAGATACGCAGTATTTT. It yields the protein CASSLEGTLYTDTQYF.

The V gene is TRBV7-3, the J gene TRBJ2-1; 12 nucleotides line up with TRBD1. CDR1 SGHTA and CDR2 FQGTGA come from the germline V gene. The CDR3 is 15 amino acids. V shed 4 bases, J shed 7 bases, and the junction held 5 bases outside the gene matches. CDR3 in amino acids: CASSYGTGGSNEQFF. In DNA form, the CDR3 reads TGTGCCAGCAGCTATGGGACAGGGGGCTCGAATGAGCAGTTCTTC.

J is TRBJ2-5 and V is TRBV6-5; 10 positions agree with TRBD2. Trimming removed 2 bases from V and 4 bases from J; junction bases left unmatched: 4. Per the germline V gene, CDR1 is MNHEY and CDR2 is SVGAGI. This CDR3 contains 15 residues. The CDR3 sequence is CASSYGASGGETQYF. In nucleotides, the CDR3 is TGTGCCAGCAGTTACGGGGCTAGCGGGGGAGAGACCCAGTACTTC.

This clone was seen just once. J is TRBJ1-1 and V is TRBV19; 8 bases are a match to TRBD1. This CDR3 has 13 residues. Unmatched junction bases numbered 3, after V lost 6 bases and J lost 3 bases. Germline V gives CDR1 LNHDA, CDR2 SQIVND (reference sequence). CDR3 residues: CASRPGGDTEAFF. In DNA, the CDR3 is TGTGCCAGTAGGCCAGGGGGCGACACTGAAGCTTTCTTT.

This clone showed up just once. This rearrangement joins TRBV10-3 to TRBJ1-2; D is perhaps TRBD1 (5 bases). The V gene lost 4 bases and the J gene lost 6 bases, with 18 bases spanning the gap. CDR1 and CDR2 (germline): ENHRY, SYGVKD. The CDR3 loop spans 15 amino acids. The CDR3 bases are TGTGCCATCAGTGGGCGTCAACAGGTTGCCGATGGCTACACCTTC. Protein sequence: CAISGRQQVADGYTF.

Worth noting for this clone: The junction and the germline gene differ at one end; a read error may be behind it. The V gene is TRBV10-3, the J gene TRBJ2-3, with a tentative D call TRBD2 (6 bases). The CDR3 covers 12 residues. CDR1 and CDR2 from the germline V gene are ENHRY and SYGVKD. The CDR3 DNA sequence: TGCGGGACGCTGTGGGGGGAGGATACGCAGTATTTT. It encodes CGTLWGEDTQYF.

CDR3 in amino acids: CASSVSGANVLTF. In nucleotides, the CDR3 is TGTGCCAGCAGCGTCTCTGGGGCCAACGTCCTGACTTTC. The V and J genes are TRBV9 and TRBJ2-6; D not certain. Germline lookup yields CDR1 SGDLS and CDR2 YYNGEE. There are 13 residues in the CDR3. Trimming pared 2 bases from V and 0 bases from J, leaving 0 bases between. The whole variable domain, filled in from reference TRBV9 and TRBJ2-6, reads DSGVTQTPKHLITATGQRVTLRCSPRSGDLSVYWYQQSLDQGLQFLIQYYNGEERAKGNILERFSAQQFPDLHSELNLSSLELGDSALYFCASSVSGANVLTFGAGSRLTVL.

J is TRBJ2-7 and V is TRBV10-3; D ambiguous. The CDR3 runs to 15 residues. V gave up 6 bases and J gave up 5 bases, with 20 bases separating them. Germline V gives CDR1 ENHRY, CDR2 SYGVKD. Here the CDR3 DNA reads TGTGCCATCAGCCCCAACCCGCCGGCTATGAACGAGCAGTACTTC. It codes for CAISPNPPAMNEQYF.

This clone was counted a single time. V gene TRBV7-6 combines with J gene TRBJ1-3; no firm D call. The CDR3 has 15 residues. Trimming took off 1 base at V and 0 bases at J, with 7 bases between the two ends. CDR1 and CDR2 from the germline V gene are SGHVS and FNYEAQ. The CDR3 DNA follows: TGTGCCAGCAGCTTAGGACAACACTCTGGAAACACCATATATTTT. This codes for CASSLGQHSGNTIYF. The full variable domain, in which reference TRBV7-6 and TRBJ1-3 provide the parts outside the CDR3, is GAGVSQSPRYKVTKRGQDVALRCDPISGHVSLYWYRQALGQGPEFLTYFNYEAQQDKSGLPNDRFSAERPEGSISTLTIQRTEQRDSAMYRCASSLGQHSGNTIYFGEGSWLTVV.

CDR3 bases: TGTGCCAGCAGCCTGGGACTAGCGGGGGCCGATACGCAGTATTTT. Its protein product is CASSLGLAGADTQYF. V usage is TRBV7-3 and J usage is TRBJ2-3; 14 bases are shared with TRBD2. CDR1 SGHTA and CDR2 FQGTGA come from the germline V gene. V lost 5 bases, J lost 6 bases, and 4 bases stayed unmatched. There are 15 residues in the CDR3.

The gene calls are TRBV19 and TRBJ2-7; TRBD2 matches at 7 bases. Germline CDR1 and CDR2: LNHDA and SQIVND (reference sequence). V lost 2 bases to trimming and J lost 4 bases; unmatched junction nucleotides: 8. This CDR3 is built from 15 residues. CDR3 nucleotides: TGTGCCAGTAGTATAATCTCGACTAGCAGATACGAGCAGTACTTC. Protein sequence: CASSIISTSRYEQYF.

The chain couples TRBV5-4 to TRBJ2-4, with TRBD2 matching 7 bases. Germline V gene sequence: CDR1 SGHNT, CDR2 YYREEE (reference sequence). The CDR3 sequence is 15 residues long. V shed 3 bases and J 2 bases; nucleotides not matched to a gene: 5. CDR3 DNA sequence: TGTGCCAGCAGCTCCCAAGCGGGGCCCAAAAACATTCAGTACTTC. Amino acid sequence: CASSSQAGPKNIQYF.

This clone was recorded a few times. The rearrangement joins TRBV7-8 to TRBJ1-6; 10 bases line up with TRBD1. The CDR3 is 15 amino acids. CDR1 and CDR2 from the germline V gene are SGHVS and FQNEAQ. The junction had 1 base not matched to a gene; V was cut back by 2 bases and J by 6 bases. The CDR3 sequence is CASSLRDRGNSPLHF. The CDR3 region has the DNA TGTGCCAGCAGCTTAAGGGACAGGGGTAATTCACCCCTCCACTTT.

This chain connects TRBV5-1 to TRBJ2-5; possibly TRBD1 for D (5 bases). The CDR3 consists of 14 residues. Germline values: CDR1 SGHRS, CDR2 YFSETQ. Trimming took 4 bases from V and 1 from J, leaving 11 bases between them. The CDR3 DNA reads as TGCGCCAGCAGCCCCGGACAAGCCCAAGAGACCCAGTACTTC. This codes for CASSPGQAQETQYF.

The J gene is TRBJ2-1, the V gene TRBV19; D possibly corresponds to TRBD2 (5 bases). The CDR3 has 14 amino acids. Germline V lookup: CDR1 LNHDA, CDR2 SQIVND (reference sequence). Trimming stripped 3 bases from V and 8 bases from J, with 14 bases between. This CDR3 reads CASSIGIGADEQFF. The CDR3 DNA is TGTGCCAGTAGTATCGGGATAGGAGCCGATGAGCAGTTCTTC. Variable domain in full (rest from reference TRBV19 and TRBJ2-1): DGGITQSPKYLFRKEGQNVTLSCEQNLNHDAMYWYRQDPGQGLRLIYYSQIVNDFQKGDIAEGYSVSREKKESFPLTVTSAQKNPTAFYLCASSIGIGADEQFFGPGTRLTVL.

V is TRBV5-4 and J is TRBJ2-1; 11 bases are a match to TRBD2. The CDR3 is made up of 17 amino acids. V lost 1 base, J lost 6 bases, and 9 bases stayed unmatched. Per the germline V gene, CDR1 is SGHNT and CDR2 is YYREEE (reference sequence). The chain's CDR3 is CASSLRLLAGALNEQFF. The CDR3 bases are TGTGCCAGCAGCTTGCGTCTACTAGCGGGAGCCCTCAATGAGCAGTTCTTC.

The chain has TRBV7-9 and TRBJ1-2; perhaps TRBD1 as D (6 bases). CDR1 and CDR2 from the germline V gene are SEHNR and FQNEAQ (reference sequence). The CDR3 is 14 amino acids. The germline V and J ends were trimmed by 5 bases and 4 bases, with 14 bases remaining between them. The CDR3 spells CASSPGWGAYGYTF. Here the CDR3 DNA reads TGTGCCAGCAGCCCGGGGTGGGGGGCCTATGGCTACACCTTC. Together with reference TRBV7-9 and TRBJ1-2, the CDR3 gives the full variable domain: DTGVSQNPRHKITKRGQNVTFRCDPISEHNRLYWYRQTLGQGPEFLTYFQNEAQLEKSRLLSDRFSAERPKGSFSTLEIQRTEQGDSAMYLCASSPGWGAYGYTFGSGTRLTVV.

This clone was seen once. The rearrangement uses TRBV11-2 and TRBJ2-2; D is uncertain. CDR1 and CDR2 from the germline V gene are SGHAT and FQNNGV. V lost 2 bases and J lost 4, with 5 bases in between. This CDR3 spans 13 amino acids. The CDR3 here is CASSLWGTGELFF. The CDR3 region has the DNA TGTGCCAGCAGCTTATGGGGCACCGGGGAGCTGTTTTTT.

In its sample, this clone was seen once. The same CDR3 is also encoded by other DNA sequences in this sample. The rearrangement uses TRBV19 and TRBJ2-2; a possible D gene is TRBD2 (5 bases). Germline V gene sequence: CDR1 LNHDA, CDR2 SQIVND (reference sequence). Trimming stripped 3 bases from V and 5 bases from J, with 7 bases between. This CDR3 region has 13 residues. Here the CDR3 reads CASSIEGTGELFF. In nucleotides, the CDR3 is TGTGCCAGTAGTATTGAGGGAACCGGGGAGCTGTTTTTT. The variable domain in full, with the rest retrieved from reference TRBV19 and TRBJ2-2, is DGGITQSPKYLFRKEGQNVTLSCEQNLNHDAMYWYRQDPGQGLRLIYYSQIVNDFQKGDIAEGYSVSREKKESFPLTVTSAQKNPTAFYLCASSIEGTGELFFGEGSRLTVL.

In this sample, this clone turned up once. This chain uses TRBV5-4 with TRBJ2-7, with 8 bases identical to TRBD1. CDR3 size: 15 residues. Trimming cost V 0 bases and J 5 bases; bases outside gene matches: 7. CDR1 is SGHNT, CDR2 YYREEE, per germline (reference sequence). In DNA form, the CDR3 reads TGTGCCAGCAGCTTGGGAGGACAGGGAGTACACGAGCAGTACTTC. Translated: CASSLGGQGVHEQYF.

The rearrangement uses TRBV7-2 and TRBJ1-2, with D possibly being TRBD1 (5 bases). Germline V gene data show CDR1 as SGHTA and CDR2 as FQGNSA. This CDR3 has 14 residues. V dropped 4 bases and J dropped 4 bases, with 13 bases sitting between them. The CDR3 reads CASSWVGGAYGYTF. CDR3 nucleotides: TGTGCCAGCAGCTGGGTGGGAGGGGCCTATGGCTACACCTTC.

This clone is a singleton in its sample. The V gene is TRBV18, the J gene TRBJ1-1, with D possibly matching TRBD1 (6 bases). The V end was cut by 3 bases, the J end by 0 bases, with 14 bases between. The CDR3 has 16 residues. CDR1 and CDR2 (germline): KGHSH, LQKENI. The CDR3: CASSPIGQTLNTEAFF. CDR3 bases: TGTGCCAGCTCACCTATCGGACAGACTCTGAACACTGAAGCTTTCTTT.

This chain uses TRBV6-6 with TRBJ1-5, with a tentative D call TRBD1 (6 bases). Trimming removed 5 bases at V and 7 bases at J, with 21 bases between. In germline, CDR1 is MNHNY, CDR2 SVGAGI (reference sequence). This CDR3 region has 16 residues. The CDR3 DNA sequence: TGTGCCAGCAGTCGACAGACTGGACAGACGCAACAGCCCCAGCATTTT. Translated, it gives CASSRQTGQTQQPQHF.

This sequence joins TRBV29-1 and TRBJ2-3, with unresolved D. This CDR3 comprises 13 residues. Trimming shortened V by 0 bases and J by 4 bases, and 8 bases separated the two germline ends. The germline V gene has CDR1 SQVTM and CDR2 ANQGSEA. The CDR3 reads CSVEEGSPDTQYF. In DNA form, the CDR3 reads TGCAGCGTTGAAGAGGGGTCCCCAGATACGCAGTATTTT.

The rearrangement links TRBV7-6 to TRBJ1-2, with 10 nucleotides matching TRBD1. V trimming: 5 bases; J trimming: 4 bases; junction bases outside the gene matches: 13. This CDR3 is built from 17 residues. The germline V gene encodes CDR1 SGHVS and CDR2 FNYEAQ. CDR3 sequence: CASSGPGQGPSGYGYTF. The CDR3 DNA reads TGTGCCAGCAGCGGACCGGGACAGGGGCCAAGTGGCTATGGCTACACCTTC.

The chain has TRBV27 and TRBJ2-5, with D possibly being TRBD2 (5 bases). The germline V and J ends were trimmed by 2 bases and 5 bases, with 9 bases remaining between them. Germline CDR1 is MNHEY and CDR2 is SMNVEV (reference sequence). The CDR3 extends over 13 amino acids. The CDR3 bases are TGTGCCAGCAGTTTAAAACGGAGGGAGACCCAGTACTTC. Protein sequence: CASSLKRRETQYF.

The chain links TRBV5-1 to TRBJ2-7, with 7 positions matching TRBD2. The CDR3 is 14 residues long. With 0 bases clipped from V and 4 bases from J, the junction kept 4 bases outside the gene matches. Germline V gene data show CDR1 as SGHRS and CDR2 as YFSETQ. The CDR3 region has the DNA TGCGCCAGCAGCTTGGTCGGGGGAGGGTACGAGCAGTACTTC. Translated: CASSLVGGGYEQYF. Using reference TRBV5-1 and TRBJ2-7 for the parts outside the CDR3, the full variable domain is KAGVTQTPRYLIKTRGQQVTLSCSPISGHRSVSWYQQTPGQGLQFLFEYFSETQRNKGNFPGRFSGRQFSNSRSEMNVSTLELGDSALYLCASSLVGGGYEQYFGPGTRLTVT.

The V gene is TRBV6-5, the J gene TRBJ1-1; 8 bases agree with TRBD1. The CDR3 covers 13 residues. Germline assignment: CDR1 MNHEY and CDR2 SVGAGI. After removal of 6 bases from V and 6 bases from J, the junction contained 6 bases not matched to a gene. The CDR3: CASSYNRGAEAFF. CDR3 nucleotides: TGTGCCAGCAGCTATAACAGGGGGGCTGAAGCTTTCTTT.

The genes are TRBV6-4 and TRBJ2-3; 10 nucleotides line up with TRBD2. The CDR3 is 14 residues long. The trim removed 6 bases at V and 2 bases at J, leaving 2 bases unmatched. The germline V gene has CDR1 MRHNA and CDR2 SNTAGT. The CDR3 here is CASRLAGPTDTQYF. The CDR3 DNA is TGTGCCAGCAGACTAGCGGGGCCCACAGATACGCAGTATTTT.

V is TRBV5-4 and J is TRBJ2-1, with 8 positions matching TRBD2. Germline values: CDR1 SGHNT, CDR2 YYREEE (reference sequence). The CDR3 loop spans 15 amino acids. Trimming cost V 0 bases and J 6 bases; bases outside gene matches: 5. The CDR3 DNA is TGTGCCAGCAGCTTGGAACGGCTAGCGGGCAATGAGCAGTTCTTC. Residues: CASSLERLAGNEQFF.